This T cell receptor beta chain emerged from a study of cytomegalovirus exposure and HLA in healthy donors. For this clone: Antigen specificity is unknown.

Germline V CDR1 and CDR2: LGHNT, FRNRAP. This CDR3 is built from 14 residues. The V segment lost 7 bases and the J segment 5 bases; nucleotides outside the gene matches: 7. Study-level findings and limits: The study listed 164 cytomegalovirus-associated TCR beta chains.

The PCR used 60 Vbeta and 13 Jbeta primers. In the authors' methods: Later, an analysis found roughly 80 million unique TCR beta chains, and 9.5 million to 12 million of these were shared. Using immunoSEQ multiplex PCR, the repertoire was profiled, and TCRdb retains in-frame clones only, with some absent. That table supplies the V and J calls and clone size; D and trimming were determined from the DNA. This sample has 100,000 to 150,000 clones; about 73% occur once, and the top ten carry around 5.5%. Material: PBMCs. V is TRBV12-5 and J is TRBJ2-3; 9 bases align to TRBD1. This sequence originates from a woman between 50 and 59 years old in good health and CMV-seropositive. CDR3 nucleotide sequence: TGTGCTAGTGCTTCCGGGACAGGGAGAGATACGCAGTATTTT. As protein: CASASGTGRDTQYF.